These 15 T cell receptor beta chains share one sample of origin, sequenced in a study of cytomegalovirus exposure and HLA in healthy donors. The PCR was carried out with 60 Vbeta primers and 13 Jbeta primers. The assay was immunoSEQ multiplex PCR, and TCRdb's table has in-frame clones only and misses some. This table holds more than 80,000 clones, around 80% found once. Source material: PBMCs. The receptors shown here come from a middle-aged man in good health and CMV-seronegative.

The V gene is TRBV5-5, the J gene TRBJ1-6; D unclear. The V end was cut by 4 bases, the J end by 0 bases, with 17 bases between. The CDR3 loop spans 18 amino acids. Germline V gene sequence: CDR1 SGHKS, CDR2 YYEKEE (reference sequence). CDR3 amino acids: CASSPGGALSSYNSPLHF. Written as DNA, the CDR3 is TGTGCCAGCAGCCCCGGCGGAGCCCTGAGCTCCTATAATTCACCCCTCCACTTT. Full variable domain (remainder filled in from reference TRBV5-5 and TRBJ1-6): DAGVTQSPTHLIKTRGQQVTLRCSPISGHKSVSWYQQVLGQGPQFIFQYYEKEERGRGNFPDRFSARQFPNYSSELNVNALLLGDSALYLCASSPGGALSSYNSPLHFGNGTRLTVT.

In its sample, this clone was seen a few times. V gene TRBV9 combines with J gene TRBJ2-3; 7 bases agree with TRBD2. CDR1 SGDLS and CDR2 YYNGEE come from the germline V gene. V dropped 3 bases and J dropped 5; count of bases not matched to a gene: 3. The CDR3 is 13 residues long. This chain's CDR3 is CASSEGRGDTQYF. The CDR3 coding sequence is TGTGCCAGCAGCGAGGGGAGGGGAGATACGCAGTATTTT.

This rearrangement joins TRBV27 to TRBJ2-7; weak D call: TRBD1 (5 bases). The V gene's germline CDR1 is MNHEY and CDR2 SMNVEV (reference sequence). V was trimmed by 2 bases and J by 0 bases, leaving 11 bases between them. This CDR3 comprises 15 residues. The CDR3 DNA sequence: TGTGCCAGCAGTTTACTAGGGGCGACCTCCTACGAGCAGTACTTC. This codes for CASSLLGATSYEQYF.

The chain couples TRBV27 to TRBJ1-4; D is possibly TRBD1 (6 bases). Deletions cut 3 bases from V and 10 bases from J, with 15 bases between. Germline V gene data show CDR1 as MNHEY and CDR2 as SMNVEV (reference sequence). The CDR3 has 14 amino acids. The CDR3 protein is CASSFRGGGGKLFF. The DNA for the CDR3 is TGTGCCAGCAGTTTCCGGGGGGGCGGAGGAAAACTGTTTTTT.

The chain couples TRBV5-1 to TRBJ1-3; D might be TRBD1 (5 bases). The V and J ends lost 3 bases and 4 bases respectively, with 14 bases between them. The CDR3 covers 15 residues. CDR1 is SGHRS and CDR2 is YFSETQ in the germline V gene. The CDR3 is CASSSGSGSGNTIYF. CDR3 bases: TGCGCCAGCAGCTCCGGATCAGGGTCCGGAAACACCATATATTTT. The whole variable domain, filled in from reference TRBV5-1 and TRBJ1-3, reads KAGVTQTPRYLIKTRGQQVTLSCSPISGHRSVSWYQQTPGQGLQFLFEYFSETQRNKGNFPGRFSGRQFSNSRSEMNVSTLELGDSALYLCASSSGSGSGNTIYFGEGSWLTVV.

This clone was seen only once. This CDR3 is CASSSPRTGGFDEQYF. DNA for the CDR3: TGTGCCAGTAGTTCCCCTAGGACAGGGGGCTTCGACGAGCAGTACTTC. J is TRBJ2-7 and V is TRBV19; 11 nucleotides agree with TRBD1. Germline assignment: CDR1 LNHDA and CDR2 SQIVND (reference sequence). The CDR3 sequence is 16 residues long. J lost 5 bases, V lost 5 bases, and 11 bases had no gene match.

This chain links TRBV5-1 with TRBJ2-1, with TRBD1 as a possible D gene (6 bases). CDR1 SGHRS and CDR2 YFSETQ come from the germline V gene. With 0 bases removed from V and 6 bases from J, the gap between germline ends came to 13 bases. This CDR3 comprises 15 residues. The DNA of the CDR3 is TGCGCCAGCAGCTTGGATTGGGGGCCGGTCAATGAGCAGTTCTTC. Translation gives CASSLDWGPVNEQFF.

The chain combines TRBV6-5 with TRBJ2-7; tentative D call: TRBD1 (5 bases). The CDR3 has 11 residues. The germline V gene has CDR1 MNHEY and CDR2 SVGAGI. The V gene lost 10 bases and the J gene lost 6 bases, with 13 bases spanning the gap. CDR3 bases: TGTGCCAACGCGACAGTCCTCGAGCAGTACTTC. It yields the protein CANATVLEQYF.

The chain recombines TRBV19 with TRBJ1-1, with 7 bases aligning to TRBD1. CDR1 is LNHDA, CDR2 SQIVND, per germline (reference sequence). This CDR3 has 15 amino acids. V trimming: 6 bases; J trimming: 0 bases; junction bases outside the gene matches: 7. CDR3 region: CASSDLGTVNTEAFF. In DNA form, the CDR3 reads TGTGCCAGTAGCGACCTCGGGACAGTGAACACTGAAGCTTTCTTT.

This chain connects TRBV5-1 to TRBJ2-5; 13 bases are shared with TRBD2. CDR1 and CDR2 (germline): SGHRS, YFSETQ. V lost 1 base and J lost 5; bases outside the gene matches: 2. This CDR3 region has 15 residues. In nucleotides, the CDR3 is TGCGCCAGCAGCTTGACTAGCGGGGGGGCGGAGACCCAGTACTTC. Translating gives CASSLTSGGAETQYF.

Comment on this clone: The same CDR3 also results from other DNA sequences found in this sample. The J gene is TRBJ2-3, the V gene TRBV29-1, with a weak D call TRBD2 (7 bases). Trimming took 8 bases from V and 3 from J, leaving 24 bases between them. The CDR3 sequence is 16 residues long. Looked up from germline, CDR1 is SQVTM and CDR2 is ANQGSEA. The CDR3 is CSLGGTSRGLTDTQYF. The CDR3 region has the DNA TGCAGCCTGGGGGGGACATCCCGGGGGCTTACAGATACGCAGTATTTT.

This rearrangement joins TRBV11-2 to TRBJ2-3, with a tentative D call TRBD2 (6 bases). With 6 bases removed from V and 2 bases from J, the gap between germline ends came to 18 bases. Germline-derived CDR1 and CDR2 are SGHAT and FQNNGV. This CDR3 comprises 16 residues. The CDR3 loop reads CASSPYGRGYTDTQYF. The CDR3 DNA reads TGTGCCAGCAGTCCCTACGGGCGGGGTTACACAGATACGCAGTATTTT.

V gene TRBV4-2 combines with J gene TRBJ2-1; 9 bases are a match to TRBD2. The V gene's germline CDR1 is LGHNA and CDR2 YNFKEQ. The CDR3 totals 17 residues. V shed 4 bases, J shed 6 bases, and the junction held 13 bases outside the gene matches. As DNA, the CDR3 is TGTGCCAGCAGCCTAACGGGCAGGCGGGGGGGCTTCAATGAGCAGTTCTTC. It codes for CASSLTGRRGGFNEQFF.

The chain has TRBV19 and TRBJ1-4; weak D call: TRBD1 (6 bases). CDR1 LNHDA and CDR2 SQIVND come from the germline V gene (reference sequence). The CDR3 spans 15 residues. The V end was cut by 3 bases, the J end by 5 bases, with 13 bases between. The CDR3 here is CASSIGRTVNEKLFF. The CDR3 region has the DNA TGTGCCAGTAGTATCGGACGGACAGTCAATGAAAAACTGTTTTTT. Full variable domain (outside the CDR3, taken from reference TRBV19 and TRBJ1-4): DGGITQSPKYLFRKEGQNVTLSCEQNLNHDAMYWYRQDPGQGLRLIYYSQIVNDFQKGDIAEGYSVSREKKESFPLTVTSAQKNPTAFYLCASSIGRTVNEKLFFGSGTQLSVL.

The chain carries TRBV6-1 and TRBJ2-4; TRBD2 aligns across 11 bases. The CDR3 has 16 amino acids. Germline V gene data show CDR1 as MNHNS and CDR2 as SASEGT. V shed 1 base, J shed 7 bases, and the junction held 6 bases outside the gene matches. CDR3 coding DNA: TGTGCCAGCAGTGAAGGTAGCGGGGGGGCCGGGAACATTCAGTACTTC. It specifies CASSEGSGGAGNIQYF.